The T cell receptor beta chain under discussion was sequenced for a study of control samples from healthy donors and cancer patients. Assay: immunoSEQ multiplex PCR; the TCRdb copy retains only in-frame clones and omits some. The sample consists of some 130,000 clones, 91% of them appearing once. V was pared by 2 bases and J by 4 bases, with 6 bases of the junction left unmatched. Germline V gives CDR1 SGHRS, CDR2 YFSETQ. The CDR3 has 15 amino acids. The V gene is TRBV5-1, the J gene TRBJ2-1; TRBD2 matches at 7 bases. This clonotype originated in a man aged 18 to 30 in good health. The source material was blood. This CDR3 reads CASSFLWGGYNEQFF. CDR3 coding DNA: TGCGCCAGCAGCTTCCTATGGGGGGGATACAATGAGCAGTTCTTC.